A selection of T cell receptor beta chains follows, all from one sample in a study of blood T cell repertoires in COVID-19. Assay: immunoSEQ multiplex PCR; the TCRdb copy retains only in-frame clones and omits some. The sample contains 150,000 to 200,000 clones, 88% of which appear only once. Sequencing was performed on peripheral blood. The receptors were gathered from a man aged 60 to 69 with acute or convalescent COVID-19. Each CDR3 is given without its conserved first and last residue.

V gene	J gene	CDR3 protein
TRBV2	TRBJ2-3	ARMTSGGGDTQY
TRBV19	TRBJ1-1	ASSLSRGRIQDTEAF
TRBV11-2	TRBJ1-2	ASSLDPVYGYT
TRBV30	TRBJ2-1	AWARVDEQF
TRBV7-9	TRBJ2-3	ASSLGQGFIDTQY
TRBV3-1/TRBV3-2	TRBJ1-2	ASSQGGTGGEGGYT
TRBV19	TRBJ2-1	ASRPRAGGPGYEQF
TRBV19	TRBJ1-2	ASSIVKELYGYT
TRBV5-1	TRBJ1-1	ASSLEVRTEAF
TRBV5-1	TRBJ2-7	ASMWAGQGLKY
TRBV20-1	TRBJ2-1	SASRGPSEQF
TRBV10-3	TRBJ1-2	AISEGLGDLGYGYT
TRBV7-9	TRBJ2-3	ASSLRRTDTDTQY
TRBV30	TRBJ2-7	AWDRGYEQY
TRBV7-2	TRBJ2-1	ASSFGLAGYNEQF
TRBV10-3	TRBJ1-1	AISDPTGGHTEAF
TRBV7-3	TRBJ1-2	ASSADKAPLYT
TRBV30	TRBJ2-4	AWISTSGVGIAKNIQY
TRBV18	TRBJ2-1	ASSPPGAGEADEQF
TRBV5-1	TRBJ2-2	ASSSRPGQGLSGELF
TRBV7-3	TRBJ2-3	ASSLGLASADTQY
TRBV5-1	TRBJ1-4	ASSQGQGANEKLF
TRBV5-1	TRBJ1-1	ASSLGQFPEAF
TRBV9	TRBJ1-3	ASSTGDGNTIY
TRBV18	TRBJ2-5	ASSPTGSETQY
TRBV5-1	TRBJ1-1	ASSRAGGLNTEAF
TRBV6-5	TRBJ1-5	ASSYQFDSDQPQH
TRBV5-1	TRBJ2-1	ASSWGQSGEQF
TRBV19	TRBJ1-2	ASSIPQGFYGYT
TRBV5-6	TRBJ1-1	ASRGGGQAFAF
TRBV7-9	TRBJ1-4	ASSSGQVEKLF
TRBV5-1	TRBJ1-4	ASSSRPTGDGEKLF
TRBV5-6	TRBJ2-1	ASSLASRRGSSAYNEQF
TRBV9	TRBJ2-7	ASSPASGSFYEQY
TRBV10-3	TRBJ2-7	AISEPPGQGKGEQY
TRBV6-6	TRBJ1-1	ASSYPGGAGTEAF
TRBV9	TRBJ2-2	ASSVGGSHTGELF
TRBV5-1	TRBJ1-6	ASSLADGDNSPLH
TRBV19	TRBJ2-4	ASSAGTGAKNIQY
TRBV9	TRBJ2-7	ASSVYSAGALREQC
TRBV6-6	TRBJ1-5	ASSLTGGRQPQH
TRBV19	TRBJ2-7	ASSIREISYEQY
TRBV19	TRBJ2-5	ASSVGGMETQY